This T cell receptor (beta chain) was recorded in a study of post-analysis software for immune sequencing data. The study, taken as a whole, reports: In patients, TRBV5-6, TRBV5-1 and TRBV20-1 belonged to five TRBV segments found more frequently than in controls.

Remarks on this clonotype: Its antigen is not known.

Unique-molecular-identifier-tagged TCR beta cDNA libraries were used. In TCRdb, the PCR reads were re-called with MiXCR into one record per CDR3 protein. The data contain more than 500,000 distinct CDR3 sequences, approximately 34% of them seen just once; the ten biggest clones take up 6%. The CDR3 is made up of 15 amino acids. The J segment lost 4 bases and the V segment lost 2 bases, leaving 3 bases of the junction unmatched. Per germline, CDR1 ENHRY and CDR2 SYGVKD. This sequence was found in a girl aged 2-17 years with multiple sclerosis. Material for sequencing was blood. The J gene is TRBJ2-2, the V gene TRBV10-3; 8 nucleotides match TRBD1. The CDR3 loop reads CAISEPGQATGELFF. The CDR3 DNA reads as TGTGCCATCAGTGAGCCGGGACAGGCCACCGGGGAGCTGTTTTTT.